A single T cell receptor beta chain is shown here with its context. The V end was cut by 6 bases, the J end by 5 bases, with 10 bases between. Germline V gene lookup returns CDR1 DFQATT and CDR2 SNEGSKA (reference sequence). The CDR3 spans 11 residues. Clones were read by immunoSEQ multiplex PCR, and TCRdb kept only the in-frame ones, dropping some. The profile shows fewer than 25,000 clones, 80% to 90% of them singletons. These data come from a study of graft-versus-host responses after intestinal transplantation. Study context: Multivisceral, liver-intestinal, or isolated intestinal grafts were transplanted into recipients.

The sequence came from a human patient who received an intestinal transplant, so some T cells may come from the graft donor. The sequencing here drew on PBMCs, taken just over 450 days after intestinal transplant. The chain joins TRBV20-1 to TRBJ2-5; the D gene could be TRBD1 or TRBD2 (5 bases each). In DNA, the CDR3 is TGCAGTGCCCCGGGGCGGGAGACCCAGTACTTC. Translating gives CSAPGRETQYF.